The source of this T cell receptor (beta chain) is a study of cytotoxic CD8 clonotypes in ibrutinib-treated CLL. Trimming took 6 bases from V and 2 from J, leaving 13 bases between them. The germline V gene has CDR1 SGHVS and CDR2 FNYEAQ. This CDR3 has 15 amino acids. Depth targeted 1 in 200,000 to 1 in 1 million T cells, averaging approximately 9.9x coverage per clonotype. Data came from immunoSEQ multiplex PCR; TCRdb stores just in-frame clones and leaves some out. The top ten hold 40% to 45% of the sample, which has 50,000 to 65,000 clones, about 72% seen once. The specimen was PBMCs, collected after 12 months of ibrutinib treatment. The clonotype comes from a human donor with chronic lymphocytic leukemia. This sequence joins TRBV7-6 and TRBJ2-2; possibly TRBD2 for D (6 bases). The chain's CDR3 is CASSAGGPNTGELFF. DNA for the CDR3: TGTGCCAGCAGTGCCGGGGGACCAAACACCGGGGAGCTGTTTTTT.